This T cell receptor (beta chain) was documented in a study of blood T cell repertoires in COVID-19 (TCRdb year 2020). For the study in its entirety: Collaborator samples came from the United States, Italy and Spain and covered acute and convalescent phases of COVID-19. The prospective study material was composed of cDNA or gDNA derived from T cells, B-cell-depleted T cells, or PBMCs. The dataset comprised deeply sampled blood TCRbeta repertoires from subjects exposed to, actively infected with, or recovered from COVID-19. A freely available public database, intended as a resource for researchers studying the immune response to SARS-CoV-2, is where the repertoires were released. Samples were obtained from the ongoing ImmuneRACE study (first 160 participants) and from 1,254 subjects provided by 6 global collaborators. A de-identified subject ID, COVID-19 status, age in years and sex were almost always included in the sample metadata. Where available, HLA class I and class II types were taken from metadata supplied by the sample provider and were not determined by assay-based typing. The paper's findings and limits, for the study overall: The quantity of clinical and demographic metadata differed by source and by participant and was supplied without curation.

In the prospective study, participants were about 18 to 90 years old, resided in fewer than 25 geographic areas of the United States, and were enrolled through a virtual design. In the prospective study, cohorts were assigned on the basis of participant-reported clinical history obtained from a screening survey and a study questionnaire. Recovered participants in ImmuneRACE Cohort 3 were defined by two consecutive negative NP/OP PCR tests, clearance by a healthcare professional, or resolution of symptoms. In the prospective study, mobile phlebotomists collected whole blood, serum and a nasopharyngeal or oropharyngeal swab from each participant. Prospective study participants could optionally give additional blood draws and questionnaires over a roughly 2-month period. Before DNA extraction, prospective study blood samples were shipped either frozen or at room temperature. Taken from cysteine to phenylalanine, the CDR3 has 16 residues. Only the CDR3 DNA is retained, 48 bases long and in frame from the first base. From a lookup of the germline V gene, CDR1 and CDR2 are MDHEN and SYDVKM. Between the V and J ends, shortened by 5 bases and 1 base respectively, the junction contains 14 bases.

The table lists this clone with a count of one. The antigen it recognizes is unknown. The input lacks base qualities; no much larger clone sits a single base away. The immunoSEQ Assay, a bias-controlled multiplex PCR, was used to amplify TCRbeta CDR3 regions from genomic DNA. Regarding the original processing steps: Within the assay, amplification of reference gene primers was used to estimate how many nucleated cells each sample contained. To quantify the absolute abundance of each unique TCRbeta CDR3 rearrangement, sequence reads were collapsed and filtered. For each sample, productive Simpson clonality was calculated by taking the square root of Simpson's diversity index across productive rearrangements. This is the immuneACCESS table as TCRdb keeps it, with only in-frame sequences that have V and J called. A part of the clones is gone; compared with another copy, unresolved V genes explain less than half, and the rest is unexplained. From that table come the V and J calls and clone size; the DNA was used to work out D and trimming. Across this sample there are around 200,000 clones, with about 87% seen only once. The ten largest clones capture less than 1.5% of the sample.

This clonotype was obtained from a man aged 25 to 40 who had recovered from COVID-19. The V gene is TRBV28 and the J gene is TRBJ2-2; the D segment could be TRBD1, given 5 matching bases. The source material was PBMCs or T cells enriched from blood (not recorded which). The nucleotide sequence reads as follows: TGTGCCAGCAGTCGCGCTAGTACAGGGAACACCGGGGAGCTGTTTTTT. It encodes CASSRASTGNTGELFF.